The clone carrying this TCR beta chain showed up just once. The CDR3 sequence is 13 residues long. Trimming left V 7 bases short and J 6 bases short, with 15 bases between. Generated by immunoSEQ multiplex PCR, the TCRdb table keeps only in-frame clones and is missing some. The repertoire holds 100,000 to 130,000 clones, with 70% to 90% as singletons. The entry originates in a study of T cell responses to AZD1222 COVID-19 vaccine. This sequence was found in an adult who received the AZD1222 COVID-19 vaccine. Sequences were derived from peripheral blood, sampled 28 days after the second AZD1222 dose. The V call is TRBV12-3 or TRBV12-4, the J call TRBJ1-1; D may be TRBD1 (6 bases). The CDR3 bases are TGTGCCAGCATCCCGGGGGGGGCAGCTGAAGCTTTCTTT. Amino acids: CASIPGGAAEAFF.